The 6 T cell receptor beta chains listed next were all sequenced from one sample in a study of shared clonotypes between healthy human individuals. Produced via immunoSEQ multiplex PCR; TCRdb's table is partial and in-frame only. The sample comprises 1.5 million to 1.9 million clones, around 98% of which are singletons, and around 0.47% rests with the top ten. Sequencing input: naive CD4+ T cells sorted from blood. The subset denotes: CD45RA+ positively selected. The receptor source for this set is a man in his thirties or forties in good health.

The V gene is TRBV15, the J gene TRBJ2-3, with a weak D call TRBD1 (6 bases). Trimming pared 6 bases from V and 2 bases from J, leaving 12 bases between. The CDR3 sequence is 14 residues long. Germline CDR1 and CDR2: LNHNV and YYDKDF (reference sequence). CDR3 sequence (DNA): TGTGCCACCAGTTTCGGACAGTTCACAGATACGCAGTATTTT. Its translation: CATSFGQFTDTQYF.

The chain has TRBV21-1 and TRBJ2-7. TRBV21-1 is tagged as a pseudogene. This CDR3 comprises 16 residues. This CDR3 reads CASSKPDALSSYEQYF. CDR3 coding DNA: TGTGCCAGCAGCAAACCAGACGCACTTAGCTCCTACGAGCAGTACTTC.

V usage is TRBV6-5 and J usage is TRBJ2-2; 7 nucleotides align to TRBD2. V lost 6 bases and J lost 0; bases outside the gene matches: 4. The CDR3 totals 15 residues. Per the germline V gene, CDR1 is MNHEY and CDR2 is SVGAGI. The CDR3 reads CASRLGGTNTGELFF. The CDR3 DNA reads TGTGCCAGCAGGTTGGGAGGGACGAACACCGGGGAGCTGTTTTTT.

A word on this clone: Other DNA sequences in this sample translate to the same CDR3. In nucleotides, the CDR3 is TGCAGTGCTAGGCGGAATGAGCAGTTCTTC. This sequence encodes CSARRNEQFF. V gene TRBV20-1 combines with J gene TRBJ2-1; D is unclear. The germline gives CDR1 DFQATT, CDR2 SNEGSKA (reference sequence). The length of the CDR3 is 10 residues. V gave up 3 bases and J gave up 7 bases, with 4 bases separating them.

V gene TRBV6-6 combines with J gene TRBJ1-2, with unresolved D. Trimming cost V 6 bases and J 4 bases, with 18 bases left between them. This CDR3 comprises 15 residues. Germline V CDR1 and CDR2: MNHNY, SVGAGI (reference sequence). DNA for the CDR3: TGTGCCAGCAGCCCTCCCACACGGAAGGCCTATGGCTACACCTTC. Translation: CASSPPTRKAYGYTF.

The chain carries TRBV19 and TRBJ2-1, with D perhaps given as TRBD1 or TRBD2 (5 bases each). Germline V gene data show CDR1 as LNHDA and CDR2 as SQIVND (reference sequence). V gave up 0 bases and J gave up 3 bases, with 15 bases separating them. CDR3 size: 17 residues. CDR3 in amino acids: CASSIDGGTKVYNEQFF. Written as DNA, the CDR3 is TGTGCCAGTAGTATAGATGGGGGTACGAAGGTCTACAATGAGCAGTTCTTC. The whole variable domain, remainder taken from reference TRBV19 and TRBJ2-1, is DGGITQSPKYLFRKEGQNVTLSCEQNLNHDAMYWYRQDPGQGLRLIYYSQIVNDFQKGDIAEGYSVSREKKESFPLTVTSAQKNPTAFYLCASSIDGGTKVYNEQFFGPGTRLTVL.